The source of this TCR beta chain is a study of T cell repertoires in cytomegalovirus infection. Across the whole study: CMV infection and matching HLA type were both indicated by public TCR beta signatures.

The CDR3 has 13 residues. Germline CDR1 reads SGHAT; CDR2 reads FQNNGV. V was clipped by 9 bases and J by 5 bases; unmatched bases: 3. MiXCR, run by TCRdb on the reads, gives a single entry per CDR3 protein. Here the sample spans 480,000 or so distinct CDR3 sequences, approximately 11% being singletons. Findings of the study overall: In two of eight donors, the top clonotype was HLA-C-restricted CMV-specific. Public TCR beta family frequency separated CMV-and-HLA carriers, including in an independent cohort.

This clonotype came up many times. Its antigen is unknown. This chain joins TRBV11-2 and TRBJ2-7; TRBD2 matches at 14 bases. The clonotype originates from a human donor in good health (CMV status not recorded). Some clones in this sample may be carry-over from other donors' samples. The sequencing sample was made of PBMCs. CDR3 bases: TGTGCCAGTGTGGGACTAGCGGGAGACGAGCAGTACTTC. It encodes CASVGLAGDEQYF.